This is a list of T cell receptor beta chains from one sample in a study of blood T cell repertoires in COVID-19. This table comes from immunoSEQ multiplex PCR, and its TCRdb copy is limited to in-frame clones, with some not included. The sample records some 150,000 clones, around 80% being singletons. Sequencing was performed on peripheral blood. All receptors derive from a man aged 55 to 70 with active or convalescent COVID-19. The CDR3 runs from the conserved cysteine through the conserved F or W. A D gene is named only where the DNA matches it firmly. Size is omitted from some rows. Given values are once, few, many or a class for expanded clones.

TRBJ2-7 | 15 | NA | NA | TRBV27 | TGTGCCAGCAGTCCTAACCTAGCAGACTCCTACGAGCAGTACTTC | CASSPNLADSYEQYF
TRBJ2-5 | 14 | NA | many | TRBV2 | TGTGCCAGCGGAGACAGTCTCCCACAAGGGACCCAGTACTTC | CASGDSLPQGTQYF
TRBJ1-2 | 15 | TRBD1 | few | TRBV9 | TGTGCCAGCGGTACCTTACAGGGGGCGAGGGATGGCTACACCTTC | CASGTLQGARDGYTF
TRBJ1-2 | 12 | NA | NA | TRBV19 | TGTGCCAGTTGGGACACAAACTATGGCTACACCTTC | CASWDTNYGYTF
TRBJ2-3 | 16 | TRBD2 | NA | TRBV28 | TGTGCCAGCGCCTCGGGACTAGCGGGAGGTTCGGATACGCAGTATTTT | CASASGLAGGSDTQYF
TRBJ1-2 | 13 | NA | NA | TRBV11-2 | TGTGCCAGCAGCGGAATGGGCTTGGGTGGCTACACCTTC | CASSGMGLGGYTF
TRBJ1-1 | 16 | NA | few | TRBV6-6 | TGTGCCAGCAGTTACCCCAAGGGCGGGGGTGGCACTGAAGCTTTCTTT | CASSYPKGGGGTEAFF
TRBJ1-1 | 14 | NA | few | TRBV24-1 | TGTGCCACCAGTGGTTGGGGGCCGGACACTGAAGCTTTCTTT | CATSGWGPDTEAFF
TRBJ2-5 | 16 | TRBD2 | NA | TRBV9 | TGTGCCAGCAGCGTAGGAGGAGCGGGAGTCCAAGAGACCCAGTACTTC | CASSVGGAGVQETQYF
TRBJ2-3 | 15 | TRBD1 | NA | TRBV7-3 | TGTGCCAGCGCCCGGGACAGGGGGCGCCCAGATACGCAGTATTTT | CASARDRGRPDTQYF
TRBJ1-6 | 15 | NA | NA | TRBV6-1 | TGTGCCAGCAGTGAGGGAACAGGAGAAAATTCACCCCTCCACTTT | CASSEGTGENSPLHF
TRBJ2-3 | 15 | TRBD2 | NA | TRBV28 | TGTGCCAGCTCTCTGGCACTAGCGACCACAGATACGCAGTATTTT | CASSLALATTDTQYF
TRBJ1-6 | 14 | NA | NA | TRBV2 | TGTGCCAATATCGGGCAGGACAATAATTCACCCCTCCACTTT | CANIGQDNNSPLHF
TRBJ2-7 | 15 | NA | NA | TRBV4-3 | TGCGCCAGCAGCCAAGACAGGGATAGTGTGTCCGAGCAGTACTTC | CASSQDRDSVSEQYF
TRBJ1-3 | 13 | NA | once | TRBV28 | TGTGCCAGCAGGGACAGTTCTGGAAACACCATATATTTT | CASRDSSGNTIYF
TRBJ1-4 | 19 | NA | NA | TRBV3-1/TRBV3-2 | TGTGCCAGCAGCCAAGTGGGGGGGGCAGCACAAACTACTAATGAAAAACTGTTTTTT | CASSQVGGAAQTTNEKLFF
TRBJ2-7 | 15 | NA | NA | TRBV28 | TGTGCCAGCACCACTACCAGGACACCGATCTACGAGCAGTACTTC | CASTTTRTPIYEQYF
TRBJ2-7 | 13 | NA | NA | TRBV5-8 | TGTGCCAGCAGAGACACAGGGAAGTACGAGCAGTACTTC | CASRDTGKYEQYF
TRBJ1-1 | 14 | NA | NA | TRBV4-3 | TGCGCCAGCAGGGCACAGGTCCTGAACACTGAAGCTTTCTTT | CASRAQVLNTEAFF
TRBJ2-3 | 17 | TRBD2 | NA | TRBV28 | TGTGCCAGCAGTCCCTATTACAGCGGGAGGGCAGAAGATACGCAGTATTTT | CASSPYYSGRAEDTQYF
TRBJ2-1 | 11 | NA | NA | TRBV2 | TGTGCCAGCAGTGACCGGGGTGAGCAGTTCTTC | CASSDRGEQFF
TRBJ2-7 | 14 | TRBD1 | NA | TRBV5-1 | TGCGCCAGCAGCTCAGCAGGGGGCAGATACGAGCAGTACTTC | CASSSAGGRYEQYF
TRBJ1-5 | 16 | TRBD1 | few | TRBV19 | TGTGCCAGTAGCCCGGACAGGACAAGGGAAAGGGAGCCCCAGCATTTT | CASSPDRTREREPQHF
TRBJ2-2 | 15 | TRBD2 | NA | TRBV7-9 | TGTGCCAGCGGGGGGACTAGCGGAAGCACCGGGGAGCTGTTTTTT | CASGGTSGSTGELFF
TRBJ2-7 | 15 | TRBD2 | NA | TRBV5-1 | TGCGCCAGCAGCTTGGATGGACTAGCCTCGAGGGAGCAGTACTTC | CASSLDGLASREQYF
TRBJ1-3 | 14 | NA | NA | TRBV2 | TGTGCCAGCAGTGAATCGGTCTCTGGAAACACCATATATTTT | CASSESVSGNTIYF
TRBJ2-3 | 15 | TRBD2 | NA | TRBV7-2 | TGTGCCAGCAGCTTAGTTTCGCTAGCGGTGGATACGCAGTATTTT | CASSLVSLAVDTQYF
TRBJ2-7 | 12 | NA | NA | TRBV5-1 | TGCGCCAGCAGCTCACCGAGTTACGAGCAGTACTTC | CASSSPSYEQYF
TRBJ2-4 | 17 | TRBD2 | NA | TRBV10-1 | TGCGCCAGCAGTGGGGAACTAGCGGGCATAGCCAAAAACATTCAGTACTTC | CASSGELAGIAKNIQYF
TRBJ2-1 | 15 | TRBD2 | once | TRBV7-3 | TGTGCCAGCAGCTCCACGGCGGGAGGGTACAATGAGCAGTTCTTC | CASSSTAGGYNEQFF
TRBJ1-2 | 15 | TRBD1 | NA | TRBV28 | TGTGCCAGCAGTATAGACAGGGAAGGGCACTATGGCTACACCTTC | CASSIDREGHYGYTF
TRBJ2-7 | 15 | NA | NA | TRBV6-5 | TGTGCCAGCAGTTACGCCAGGGAACCCTACTACGAGCAGTACTTC | CASSYAREPYYEQYF
TRBJ2-5 | 12 | NA | NA | TRBV12-3/TRBV12-4 | TGTGCCAGCAGTTTAATGCGGGAGACCCAGTACTTC | CASSLMRETQYF
TRBJ1-1 | 14 | NA | few | TRBV6-2/TRBV6-3 | TGTGCCAGCAGTTATCTAAAACGGAACACTGAAGCTTTCTTT | CASSYLKRNTEAFF
TRBJ1-2 | 12 | NA | NA | TRBV13 | TGTGCCAGCAGCTCCCTTAACTATGGCTACACCTTC | CASSSLNYGYTF
TRBJ2-5 | 16 | TRBD1 | NA | TRBV4-2 | TGTGCCAGCAGCCAGATCCGGGACAGGGGGCTGGAGACCCAGTACTTC | CASSQIRDRGLETQYF
TRBJ2-5 | 14 | TRBD1 | NA | TRBV5-1 | TGCGCCAGCAGCTTAGGGACAGTAGCAGAGACCCAGTACTTC | CASSLGTVAETQYF
TRBJ2-1 | 16 | NA | NA | TRBV6-6 | TGTGCCAGCAGTTATTTGCTCGAGGTGACCTACAATGAGCAGTTCTTC | CASSYLLEVTYNEQFF
TRBJ1-1 | 16 | NA | NA | TRBV5-8 | TGTGCCAGCAGCTTCCGGCTACAGACACCGAACACTGAAGCTTTCTTT | CASSFRLQTPNTEAFF
TRBJ2-1 | 13 | NA | NA | TRBV12-3/TRBV12-4 | TGTGCCAGCAGCGACAGCCAGTCCAATGAGCAGTTCTTC | CASSDSQSNEQFF
TRBJ1-6 | 14 | TRBD1 | NA | TRBV10-3 | TGTGCCATCAGGATGAGGGGGCAGGGTTCACCCCTCCACTTT | CAIRMRGQGSPLHF
TRBJ2-7 | 13 | NA | many | TRBV18 | TGTGCCAGCTCGGATACTAGCTTCTACGAGCAGTACTTC | CASSDTSFYEQYF
TRBJ1-5 | 15 | TRBD1 | few | TRBV6-2/TRBV6-3 | TGTGCCAGCAGTAAGGGGGCCTGGAGCAATCAGCCCCAGCATTTT | CASSKGAWSNQPQHF
TRBJ2-5 | 15 | NA | NA | TRBV7-3 | TGTGCCAGCAGCCCATCCAGAGGTTCGATGGAGACCCAGTACTTC | CASSPSRGSMETQYF
TRBJ1-3 | 17 | TRBD1 | NA | TRBV28 | TGTGCCAGCAGGAGGGTGGACAGGCGTTACTTTGGAAACACCATATATTTT | CASRRVDRRYFGNTIYF
TRBJ1-1 | 17 | NA | NA | TRBV7-9 | TGTGCCAGCAGCTTAGAGGAGGGCCGGCCTTGGAACACTGAAGCTTTCTTT | CASSLEEGRPWNTEAFF
TRBJ1-4 | 13 | NA | NA | TRBV27 | TGTGCCAGCCGAAGCGGGATTAATGAAAAACTGTTTTTT | CASRSGINEKLFF
TRBJ2-5 | 13 | NA | NA | TRBV28 | TGTGCCAGCAGTTTCGTCCACCAAGAGACCCAGTACTTC | CASSFVHQETQYF
TRBJ1-4 | 13 | NA | few | TRBV6-5 | TGTGCCAGCAGACAGGGTACTAATGAAAAACTGTTTTTT | CASRQGTNEKLFF
TRBJ2-1 | 14 | NA | NA | TRBV9 | TGTGCCAGCAGCGTAGGGCTGGAAGGAGATGAGCAGTTCTTC | CASSVGLEGDEQFF
TRBJ2-7 | 15 | NA | NA | TRBV11-2 | TGTGCCAGCAGCGCCGGGGATTTAGGGGACTGGGGGCAGTACTTC | CASSAGDLGDWGQYF
TRBJ2-1 | 14 | NA | NA | TRBV24-1 | TGTGCCACCAGTGATATGGTTCTAGGCAACGAGCAGTTCTTC | CATSDMVLGNEQFF
TRBJ2-1 | 18 | TRBD2 | NA | TRBV11-2 | TGTGCCAGCAGCGCGCTAGCGGGAGTCGTTAGCTCCTACAATGAGCAGTTCTTC | CASSALAGVVSSYNEQFF
TRBJ2-5 | 13 | NA | NA | TRBV11-2 | TGTGCCAGCAACCCGGCAGCGGCAGAGACCCAGTACTTC | CASNPAAAETQYF